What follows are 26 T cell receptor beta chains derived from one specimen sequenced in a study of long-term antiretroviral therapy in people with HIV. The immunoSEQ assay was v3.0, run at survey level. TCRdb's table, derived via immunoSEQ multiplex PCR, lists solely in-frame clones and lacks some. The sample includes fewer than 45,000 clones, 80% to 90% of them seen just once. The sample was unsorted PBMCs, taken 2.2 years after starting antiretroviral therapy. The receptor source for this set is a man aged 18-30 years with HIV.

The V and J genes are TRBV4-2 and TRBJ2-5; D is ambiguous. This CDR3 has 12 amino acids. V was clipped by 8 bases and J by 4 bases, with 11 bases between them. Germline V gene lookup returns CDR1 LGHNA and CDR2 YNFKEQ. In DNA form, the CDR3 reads TGTGCCAGCTCAGAAGCGTTAGAGACCCAGTACTTC. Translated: CASSEALETQYF.

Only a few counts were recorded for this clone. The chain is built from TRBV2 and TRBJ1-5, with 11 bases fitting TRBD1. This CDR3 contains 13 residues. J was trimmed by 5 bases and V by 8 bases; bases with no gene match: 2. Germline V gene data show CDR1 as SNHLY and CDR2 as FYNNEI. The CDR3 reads CASGDRGYQPQHF. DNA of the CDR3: TGTGCCAGCGGGGACAGGGGGTATCAGCCCCAGCATTTT.

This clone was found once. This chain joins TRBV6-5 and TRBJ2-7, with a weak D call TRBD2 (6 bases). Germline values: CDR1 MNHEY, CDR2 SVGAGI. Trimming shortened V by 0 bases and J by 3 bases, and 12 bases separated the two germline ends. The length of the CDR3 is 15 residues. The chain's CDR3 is CASSYSRTGLYEQYF. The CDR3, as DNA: TGTGCCAGCAGTTACTCAAGAACGGGACTCTACGAGCAGTACTTC.

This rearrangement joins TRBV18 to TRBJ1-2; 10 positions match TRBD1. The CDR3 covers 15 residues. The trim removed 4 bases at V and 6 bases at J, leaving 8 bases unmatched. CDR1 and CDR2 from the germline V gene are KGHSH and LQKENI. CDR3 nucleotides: TGTGCCAGCTCACTTGCCGGACAGGGGGTAGATGGCTACACCTTC. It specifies CASSLAGQGVDGYTF.

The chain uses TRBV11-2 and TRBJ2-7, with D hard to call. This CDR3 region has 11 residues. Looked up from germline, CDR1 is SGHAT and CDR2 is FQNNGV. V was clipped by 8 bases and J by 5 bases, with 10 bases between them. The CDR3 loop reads CASGSTHEQYF. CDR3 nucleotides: TGTGCCAGCGGTTCTACCCACGAGCAGTACTTC.

DNA for the CDR3: TGCGCCAGCAGCCCGGAAAACAGAGCCTCCTACGAGCAGTACTTC. This encodes CASSPENRASYEQYF. The rearrangement links TRBV5-1 to TRBJ2-7; D call uncertain. V shed 4 bases and J shed 0 bases, with 14 bases lying between them. Germline-derived CDR1 and CDR2 are SGHRS and YFSETQ. This CDR3 is 15 amino acids long. The full variable domain, with the rest looked up from reference TRBV5-1 and TRBJ2-7, is KAGVTQTPRYLIKTRGQQVTLSCSPISGHRSVSWYQQTPGQGLQFLFEYFSETQRNKGNFPGRFSGRQFSNSRSEMNVSTLELGDSALYLCASSPENRASYEQYFGPGTRLTVT.

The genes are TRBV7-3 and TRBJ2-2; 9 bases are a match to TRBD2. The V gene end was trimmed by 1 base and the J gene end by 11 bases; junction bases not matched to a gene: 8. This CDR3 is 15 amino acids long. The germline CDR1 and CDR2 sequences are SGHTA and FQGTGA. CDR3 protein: CASSLNVAGAFELFF. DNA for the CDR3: TGTGCCAGCAGCTTAAATGTAGCGGGAGCCTTCGAGCTGTTTTTT.

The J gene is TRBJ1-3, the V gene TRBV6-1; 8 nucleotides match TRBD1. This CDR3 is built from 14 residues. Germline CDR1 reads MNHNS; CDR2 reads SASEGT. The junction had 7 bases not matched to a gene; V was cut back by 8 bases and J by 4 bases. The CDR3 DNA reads TGTGCCAGCGGGGCTGGACAGGGAGGAAACACCATATATTTT. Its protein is CASGAGQGGNTIYF.

CDR3: CASSKGGLNPNYGYTF. The CDR3 bases are TGTGCCAGTAGTAAGGGCGGACTAAACCCTAACTATGGCTACACCTTC. This chain links TRBV19 with TRBJ1-2; unclear D gene. Germline loops: CDR1 LNHDA, CDR2 SQIVND (reference sequence). There are 16 residues in the CDR3. Between the trimmed V and J ends, which lost 4 bases and 0 bases, there was a span of 15 bases.

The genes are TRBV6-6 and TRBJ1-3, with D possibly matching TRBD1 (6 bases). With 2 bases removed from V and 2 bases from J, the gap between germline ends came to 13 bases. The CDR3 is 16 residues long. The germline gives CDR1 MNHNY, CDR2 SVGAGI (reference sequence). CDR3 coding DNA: TGTGCCAGCAGTTACCTCCGCGGGGGGCCTGGAAACACCATATATTTT. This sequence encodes CASSYLRGGPGNTIYF.

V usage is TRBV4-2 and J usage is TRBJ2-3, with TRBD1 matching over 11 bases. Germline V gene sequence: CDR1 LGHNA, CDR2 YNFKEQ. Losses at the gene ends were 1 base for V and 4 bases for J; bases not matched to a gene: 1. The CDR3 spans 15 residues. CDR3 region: CASSQGTGGADTQYF. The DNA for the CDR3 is TGTGCCAGCAGCCAAGGGACAGGGGGCGCAGATACGCAGTATTTT.

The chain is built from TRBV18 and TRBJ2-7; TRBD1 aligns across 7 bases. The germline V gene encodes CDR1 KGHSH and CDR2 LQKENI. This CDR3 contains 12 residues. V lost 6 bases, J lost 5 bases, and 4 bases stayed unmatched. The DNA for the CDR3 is TGTGCCAGCTCCGAGGACAGGCACGAGCAGTACTTC. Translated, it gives CASSEDRHEQYF. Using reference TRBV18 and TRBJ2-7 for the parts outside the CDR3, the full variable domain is NAGVMQNPRHLVRRRGQEARLRCSPMKGHSHVYWYRQLPEEGLKFMVYLQKENIIDESGMPKERFSAEFPKEGPSILRIQQVVRGDSAAYFCASSEDRHEQYFGPGTRLTVT.

The CDR3 here is CASSPRTSGQETQYF. Written as DNA, the CDR3 is TGTGCCAGCAGCCCCCGGACTAGCGGTCAAGAGACCCAGTACTTC. V gene TRBV9 combines with J gene TRBJ2-5, with 10 bases aligning to TRBD2. With V trimmed by 4 bases and J by 2 bases, 5 bases remained unmatched. The CDR3 covers 15 residues. Germline values: CDR1 SGDLS, CDR2 YYNGEE.

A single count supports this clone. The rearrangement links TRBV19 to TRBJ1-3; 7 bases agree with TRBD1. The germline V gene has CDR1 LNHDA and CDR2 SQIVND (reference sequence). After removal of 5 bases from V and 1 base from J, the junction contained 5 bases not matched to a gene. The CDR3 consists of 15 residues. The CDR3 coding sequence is TGTGCCAGTAGTCCCCGACAGGGTTCTGGAAACACCATATATTTT. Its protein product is CASSPRQGSGNTIYF. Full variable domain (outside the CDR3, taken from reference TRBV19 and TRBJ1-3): DGGITQSPKYLFRKEGQNVTLSCEQNLNHDAMYWYRQDPGQGLRLIYYSQIVNDFQKGDIAEGYSVSREKKESFPLTVTSAQKNPTAFYLCASSPRQGSGNTIYFGEGSWLTVV.

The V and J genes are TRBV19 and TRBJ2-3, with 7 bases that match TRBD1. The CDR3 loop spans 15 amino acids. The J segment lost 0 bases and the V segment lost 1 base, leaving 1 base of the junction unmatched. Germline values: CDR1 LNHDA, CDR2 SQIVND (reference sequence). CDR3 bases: TGTGCCAGTAGTATAGCACAGGGGAGCACAGATACGCAGTATTTT. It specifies CASSIAQGSTDTQYF.

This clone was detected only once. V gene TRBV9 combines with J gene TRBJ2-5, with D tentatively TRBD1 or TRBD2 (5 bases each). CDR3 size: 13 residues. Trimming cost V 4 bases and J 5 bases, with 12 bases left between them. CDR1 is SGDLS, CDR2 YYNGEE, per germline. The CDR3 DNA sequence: TGTGCCAGCAGCAAGAGGGGCGGGGAGACCCAGTACTTC. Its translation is CASSKRGGETQYF.

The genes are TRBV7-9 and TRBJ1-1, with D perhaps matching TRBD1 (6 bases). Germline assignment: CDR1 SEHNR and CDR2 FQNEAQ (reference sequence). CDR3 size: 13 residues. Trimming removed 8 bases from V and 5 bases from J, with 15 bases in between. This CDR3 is CASLPKGETEAFF. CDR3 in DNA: TGTGCCAGCCTACCTAAGGGGGAAACTGAAGCTTTCTTT.

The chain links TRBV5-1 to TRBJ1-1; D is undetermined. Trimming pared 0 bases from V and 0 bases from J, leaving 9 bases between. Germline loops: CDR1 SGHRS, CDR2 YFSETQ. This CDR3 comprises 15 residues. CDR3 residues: CASSLVELMNTEAFF. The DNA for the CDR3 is TGCGCCAGCAGCTTGGTCGAGCTCATGAACACTGAAGCTTTCTTT.

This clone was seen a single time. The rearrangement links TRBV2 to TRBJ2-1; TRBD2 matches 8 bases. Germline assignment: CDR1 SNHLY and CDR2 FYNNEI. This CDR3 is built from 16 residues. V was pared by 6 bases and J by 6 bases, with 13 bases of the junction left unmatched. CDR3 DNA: TGTGCCAGCAGCGCTTTCGGGCGGGGGGCCGCCAATGAGCAGTTCTTC. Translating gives CASSAFGRGAANEQFF.

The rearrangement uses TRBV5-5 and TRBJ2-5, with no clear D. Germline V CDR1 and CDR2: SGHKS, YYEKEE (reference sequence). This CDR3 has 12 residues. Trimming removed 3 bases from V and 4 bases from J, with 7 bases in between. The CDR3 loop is CASSSPLETQYF. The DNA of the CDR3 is TGTGCCAGCAGCTCACCATTAGAGACCCAGTACTTC.

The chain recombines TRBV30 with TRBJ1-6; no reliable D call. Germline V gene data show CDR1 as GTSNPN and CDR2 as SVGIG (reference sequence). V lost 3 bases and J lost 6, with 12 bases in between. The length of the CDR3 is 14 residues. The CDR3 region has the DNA TGTGCCTGGAGGCCTGGGGTCGCTAATTCACCCCTCCACTTT. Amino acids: CAWRPGVANSPLHF.

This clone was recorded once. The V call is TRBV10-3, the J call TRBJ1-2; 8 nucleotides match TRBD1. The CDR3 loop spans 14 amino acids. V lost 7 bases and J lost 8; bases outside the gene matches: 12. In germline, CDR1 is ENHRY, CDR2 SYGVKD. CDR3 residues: CAIKPSGGQKGYTF. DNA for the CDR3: TGTGCCATCAAGCCATCAGGGGGCCAGAAGGGCTACACCTTC.

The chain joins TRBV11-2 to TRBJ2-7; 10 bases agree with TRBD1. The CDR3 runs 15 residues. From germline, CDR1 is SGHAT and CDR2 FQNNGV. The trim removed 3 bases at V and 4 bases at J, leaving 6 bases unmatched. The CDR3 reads CASSLLTGGAYEQYF. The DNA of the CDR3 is TGTGCCAGCAGCTTGTTGACAGGGGGCGCTTACGAGCAGTACTTC.

CDR3 residues: CASSANVPGHSWEGETQYF. As DNA, the CDR3 is TGCGCCAGCAGCGCCAATGTCCCGGGACATTCATGGGAGGGAGAGACCCAGTACTTC. The chain links TRBV5-1 to TRBJ2-5, with D maybe TRBD2 (7 bases). The V gene lost 4 bases and the J gene lost 4 bases, with 29 bases spanning the gap. From germline, CDR1 is SGHRS and CDR2 YFSETQ. This CDR3 contains 19 residues.

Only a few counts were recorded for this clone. CDR3 residues: CASRPAQGSGGNTIYF. The CDR3 DNA sequence: TGCGCCAGCAGACCCGCACAGGGTTCCGGTGGAAACACCATATATTTT. The chain recombines TRBV5-1 with TRBJ1-3; maybe TRBD1 (6 bases). This CDR3 has 16 amino acids. CDR1 and CDR2 from the germline V gene are SGHRS and YFSETQ. Trimming left V 5 bases short and J 3 bases short, with 18 bases between.

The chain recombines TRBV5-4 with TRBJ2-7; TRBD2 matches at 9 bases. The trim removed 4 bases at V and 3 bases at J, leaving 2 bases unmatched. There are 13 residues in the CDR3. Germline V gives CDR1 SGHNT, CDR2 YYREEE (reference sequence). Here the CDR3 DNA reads TGTGCCAGCAGCACGACTAGCGGCTACGAGCAGTACTTC. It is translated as CASSTTSGYEQYF.